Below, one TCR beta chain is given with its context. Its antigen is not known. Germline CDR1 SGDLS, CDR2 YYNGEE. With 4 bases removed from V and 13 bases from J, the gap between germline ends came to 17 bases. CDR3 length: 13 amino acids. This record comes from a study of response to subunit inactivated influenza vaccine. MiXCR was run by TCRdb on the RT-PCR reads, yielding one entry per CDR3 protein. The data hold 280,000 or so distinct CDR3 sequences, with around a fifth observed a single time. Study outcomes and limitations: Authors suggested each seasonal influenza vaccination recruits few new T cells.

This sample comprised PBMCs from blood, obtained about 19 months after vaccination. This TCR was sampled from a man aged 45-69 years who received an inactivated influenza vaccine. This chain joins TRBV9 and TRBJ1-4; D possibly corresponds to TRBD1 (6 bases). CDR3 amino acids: CASSPPAGTRLFF. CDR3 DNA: TGTGCCAGCAGCCCCCCGGCAGGGACAAGACTGTTTTTT.